This T cell receptor (beta chain) was obtained from a study of regulatory T cells in long-lasting Graves disease. In the study overall: Newly diagnosed Graves' patients took antithyroid drugs under 3 months.

According to the study, TCR beta libraries were built with iRepertoire HTBI primers and CDR3-region Arm-PCR. TCRdb reanalysed the multiplex PCR reads using MiXCR and keeps one entry per CDR3 protein. The profile covers hundreds of thousands of distinct CDR3 sequences, with approximately 15% appearing a single time and approximately 30% taken by the ten largest. In its sample, this clonotype was seen many times. Its antigen is not identified. Noted time point: newly diagnosed GD, antithyroid drugs for less than 3 months. Isolated PBMC RNA provided the starting material for the TCR library. V was clipped by 2 bases and J by 2 bases, with 13 bases between them. Germline V gene lookup returns CDR1 SGHTA and CDR2 FQGNSA. This CDR3 region has 15 residues. Study-level points and caveats: Compared with new cases, persistent Graves' patients showed reduced TCR diversity. More public clonotypes were shared by persistent patients (around 2,600) than by new patients (approximately 1,000).

In addition, the sample was reused for a study of T cells in Graves' hyperthyroidism and ophthalmopathy. From that report: Clinical symptoms, serum thyroxine and TRAb, thyroid ultrasound and orbital computed tomography were used for the diagnoses.

The clonotype was recovered from a man between 35 and 55 years old with Graves disease. The sequencing here drew on peripheral blood mononuclear cells (PBMCs), taken at new diagnosis, from a patient treated with antithyroid drugs. The chain is built from TRBV7-2 and TRBJ2-7; no reliable D call. CDR3 nucleotides: TGTGCCAGCAGCTTAAGGACGTTGAGCGCCTACGAGCAGTACTTC. Translated: CASSLRTLSAYEQYF.